This T cell receptor (beta chain) was observed in a study of identical twins. The length of the CDR3 is 13 residues. The V gene's germline CDR1 is ENHRY and CDR2 SYGVKD. The V gene lost 10 bases and the J gene lost 3 bases, with 13 bases spanning the gap. The study, taken as a whole, reports: Insertions ran lower in abundant cord blood beta clonotypes, though not in memory repertoires.

TCRdb reprocessed the 5' RACE reads with MiXCR, giving one entry per CDR3 protein. In the table there are about 530,000 distinct CDR3 sequences, under 25% of which are singletons. Comments on this clonotype: The antigen remains undetermined.

These data were also filed under a second study, of yellow fever vaccine responses in identical twins.

The material sequenced was CD4+ T cells sorted from blood. V gene TRBV10-3 combines with J gene TRBJ1-5; D perhaps matches TRBD1 (6 bases). The clonotype was recovered from a woman aged 18-29 years in good health. The CDR3 nucleotides are TGTGCCACCCGGGGGGGCCCCAATCAGCCCCAGCATTTT. It codes for CATRGGPNQPQHF.